Below are 4 T cell receptor beta chains sequenced from a single sample in a study of blood T cell repertoires in COVID-19. Only in-frame clones appear in the TCRdb table, and some are missing; sequencing was by immunoSEQ multiplex PCR. This sample has approximately 210,000 clones, with 81% found just once. The sequencing input was PBMCs or T cells enriched from blood (not recorded which). The origin of the receptors is a woman aged 50 to 60 with acute COVID-19.

The J gene is TRBJ2-1, the V gene TRBV29-1; D is unresolved. V was cut by 6 bases and J by 3 bases, with 12 bases left in between. There are 13 residues in the CDR3. Germline values: CDR1 SQVTM, CDR2 ANQGSEA. CDR3 protein: CSVAFSVYNEQFF. The CDR3 DNA follows: TGCAGCGTCGCCTTCTCGGTCTACAATGAGCAGTTCTTC.

The genes are TRBV13 and TRBJ2-7; TRBD1 matches at 10 bases. With V trimmed by 2 bases and J by 6 bases, 4 bases remained unmatched. The CDR3 totals 14 residues. Looked up from germline, CDR1 is PRHDT and CDR2 is FYEKMQ (reference sequence). The CDR3 DNA follows: TGTGCCAGCAGCTTAAGGGGACAGGGGTCCGAGCAGTACTTC. Translation gives CASSLRGQGSEQYF.

The chain joins TRBV20-1 to TRBJ2-2; 10 positions agree with TRBD1. V trimming: 3 bases; J trimming: 4 bases; junction bases outside the gene matches: 5. The CDR3 has 15 residues. Per germline, CDR1 DFQATT and CDR2 SNEGSKA (reference sequence). The CDR3 sequence: CSASDRDRGTGELFF. The CDR3 region has the DNA TGCAGTGCTAGTGACCGGGACAGGGGCACCGGGGAGCTGTTTTTT.

In the case of this clone: In the same sample, other DNA sequences code for this CDR3. The DNA for the CDR3 is TGTGCCAGCAGCTTAGCCGGCTCTGGGGCCAACGTCCTGACTTTC. Its protein product is CASSLAGSGANVLTF. This chain uses TRBV5-6 with TRBJ2-6; D gene uncertain. Germline V gives CDR1 SGHDT, CDR2 YYEEEE. The CDR3 has 15 residues. V was cut by 2 bases and J by 0 bases, with 6 bases left in between.